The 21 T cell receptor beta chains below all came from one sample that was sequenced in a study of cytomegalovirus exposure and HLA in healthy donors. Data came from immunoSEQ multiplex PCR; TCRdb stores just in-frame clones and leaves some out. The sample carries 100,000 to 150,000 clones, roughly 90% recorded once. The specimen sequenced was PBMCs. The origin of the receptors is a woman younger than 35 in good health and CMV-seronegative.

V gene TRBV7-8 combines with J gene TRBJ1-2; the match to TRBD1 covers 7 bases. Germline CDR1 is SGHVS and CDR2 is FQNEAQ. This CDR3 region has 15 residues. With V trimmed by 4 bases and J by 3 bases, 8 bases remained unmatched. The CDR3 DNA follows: TGTGCCAGCAGCTCGATGACAGGGTCACACTATGGCTACACCTTC. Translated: CASSSMTGSHYGYTF.

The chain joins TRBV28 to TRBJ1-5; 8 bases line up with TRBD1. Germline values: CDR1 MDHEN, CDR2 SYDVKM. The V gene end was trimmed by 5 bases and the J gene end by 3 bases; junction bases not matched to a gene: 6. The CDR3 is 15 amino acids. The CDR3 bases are TGTGCCAGCAGTCCCGGGACAGGCTACAATCAGCCCCAGCATTTT. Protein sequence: CASSPGTGYNQPQHF.

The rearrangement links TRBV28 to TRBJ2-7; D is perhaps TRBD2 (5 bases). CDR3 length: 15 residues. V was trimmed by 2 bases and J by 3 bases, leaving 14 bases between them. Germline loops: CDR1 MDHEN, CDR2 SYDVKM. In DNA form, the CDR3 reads TGTGCCAGCAGTTTAAGTCGCCGCGGGTTCTACGAGCAGTACTTC. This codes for CASSLSRRGFYEQYF.

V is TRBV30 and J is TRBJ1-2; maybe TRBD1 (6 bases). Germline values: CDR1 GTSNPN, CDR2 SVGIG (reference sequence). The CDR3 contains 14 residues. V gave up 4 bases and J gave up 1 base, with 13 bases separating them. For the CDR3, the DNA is TGTGCCTGGACCCAGGACAGAATTAACTATGGCTACACCTTC. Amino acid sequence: CAWTQDRINYGYTF.

The CDR3 region is CASSAGRPRPYEQYF. CDR3 DNA: TGTGCCAGCAGCGCGGGTAGGCCCCGGCCTTACGAGCAGTACTTC. The genes are TRBV5-4 and TRBJ2-7, with D maybe TRBD2 (5 bases). V was trimmed by 4 bases and J by 4 bases, leaving 18 bases between them. The CDR3 covers 15 residues. The germline V gene has CDR1 SGHNT and CDR2 YYREEE (reference sequence). The full variable domain, completed using reference TRBV5-4 and TRBJ2-7, is ETGVTQSPTHLIKTRGQQVTLRCSSQSGHNTVSWYQQALGQGPQFIFQYYREEENGRGNFPPRFSGLQFPNYSSELNVNALELDDSALYLCASSAGRPRPYEQYFGPGTRLTVT.

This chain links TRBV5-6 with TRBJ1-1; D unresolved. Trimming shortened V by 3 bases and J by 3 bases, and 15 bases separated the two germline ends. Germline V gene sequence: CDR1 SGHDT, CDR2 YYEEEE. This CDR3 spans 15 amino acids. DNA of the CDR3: TGTGCCAGCAGCTCCGAGGTCGGTCCCTACACTGAAGCTTTCTTT. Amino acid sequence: CASSSEVGPYTEAFF.

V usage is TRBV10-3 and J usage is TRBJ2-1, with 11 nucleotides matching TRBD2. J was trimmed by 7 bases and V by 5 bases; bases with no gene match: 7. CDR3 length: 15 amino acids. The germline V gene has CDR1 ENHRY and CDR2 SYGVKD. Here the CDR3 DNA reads TGTGCCATCAGTTCACCCCGACTAGCGGGAAATGAGCAGTTCTTC. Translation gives CAISSPRLAGNEQFF.

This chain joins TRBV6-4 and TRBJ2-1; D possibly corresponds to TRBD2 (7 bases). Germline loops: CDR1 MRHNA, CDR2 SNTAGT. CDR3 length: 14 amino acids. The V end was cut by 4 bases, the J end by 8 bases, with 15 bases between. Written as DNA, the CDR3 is TGTGCCAGCAGTGCCTTGGGGGGGGGCGATGAGCAGTTCTTC. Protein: CASSALGGGDEQFF.

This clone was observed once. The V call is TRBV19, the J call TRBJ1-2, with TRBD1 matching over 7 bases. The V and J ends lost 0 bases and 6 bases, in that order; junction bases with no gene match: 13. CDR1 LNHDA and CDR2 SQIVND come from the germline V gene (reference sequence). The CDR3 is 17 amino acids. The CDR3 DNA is TGTGCCAGTAGTATAGATTTACGCGACAGGGTTTTGGATGGCTACACCTTC. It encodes CASSIDLRDRVLDGYTF.

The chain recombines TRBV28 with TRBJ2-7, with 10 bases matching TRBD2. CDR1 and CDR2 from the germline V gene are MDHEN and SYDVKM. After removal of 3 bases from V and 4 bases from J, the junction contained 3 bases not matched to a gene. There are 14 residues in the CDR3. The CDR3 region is CASSFGLAEYEQYF. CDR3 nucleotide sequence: TGTGCCAGCAGTTTTGGACTAGCGGAATACGAGCAGTACTTC.

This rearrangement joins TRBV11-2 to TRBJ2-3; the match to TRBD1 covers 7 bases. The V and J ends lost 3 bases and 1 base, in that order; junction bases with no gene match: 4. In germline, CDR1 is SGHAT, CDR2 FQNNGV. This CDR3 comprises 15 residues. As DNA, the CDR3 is TGTGCCAGCAGCTTGACAGGGTTGGGCACAGATACGCAGTATTTT. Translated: CASSLTGLGTDTQYF.

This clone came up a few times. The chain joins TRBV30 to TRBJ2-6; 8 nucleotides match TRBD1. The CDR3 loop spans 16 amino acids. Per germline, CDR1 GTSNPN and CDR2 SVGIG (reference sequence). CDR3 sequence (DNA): TGTGCAACGACAGGGGATTACTTTACTGGGGCCAACGTCCTGACTTTC. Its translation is CATTGDYFTGANVLTF. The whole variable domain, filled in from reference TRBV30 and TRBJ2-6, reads SQTIHQWPATLVQPVGSPLSLECTVEGTSNPNLYWYRQAAGRGLQLLFYSVGIGQISSEVPQNLSASRPQDRQFILSSKKLLLSDSGFYLCATTGDYFTGANVLTFGAGSRLTVL.

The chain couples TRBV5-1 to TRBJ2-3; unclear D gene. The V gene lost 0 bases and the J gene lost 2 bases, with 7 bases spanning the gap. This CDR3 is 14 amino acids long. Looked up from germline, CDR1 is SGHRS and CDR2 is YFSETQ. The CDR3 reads CASSLEQDTDTQYF. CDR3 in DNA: TGCGCCAGCAGCTTGGAGCAGGACACAGATACGCAGTATTTT.

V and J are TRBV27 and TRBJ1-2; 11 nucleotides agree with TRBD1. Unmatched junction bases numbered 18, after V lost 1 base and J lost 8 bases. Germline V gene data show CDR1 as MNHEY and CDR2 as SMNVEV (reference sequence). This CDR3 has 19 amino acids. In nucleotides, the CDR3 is TGTGCCAGCAGTTTATTTCCCGGCGTGGGAGGACAGGGGGCTCGAGGCTACACCTTC. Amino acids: CASSLFPGVGGQGARGYTF.

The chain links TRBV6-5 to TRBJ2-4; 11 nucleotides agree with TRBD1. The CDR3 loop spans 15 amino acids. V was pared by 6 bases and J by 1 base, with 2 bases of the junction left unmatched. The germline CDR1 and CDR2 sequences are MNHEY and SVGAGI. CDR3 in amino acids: CASSRDRGAKNIQYF. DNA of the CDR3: TGTGCCAGCAGCCGGGACAGGGGGGCCAAAAACATTCAGTACTTC.

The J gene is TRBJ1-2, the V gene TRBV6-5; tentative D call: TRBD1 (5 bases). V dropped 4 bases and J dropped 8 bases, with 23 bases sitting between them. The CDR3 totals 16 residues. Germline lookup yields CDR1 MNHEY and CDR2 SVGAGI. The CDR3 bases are TGTGCCAGCAGTTCCCTACGTCCAGGGACTTCTATCGGCTACACCTTC. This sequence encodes CASSSLRPGTSIGYTF.

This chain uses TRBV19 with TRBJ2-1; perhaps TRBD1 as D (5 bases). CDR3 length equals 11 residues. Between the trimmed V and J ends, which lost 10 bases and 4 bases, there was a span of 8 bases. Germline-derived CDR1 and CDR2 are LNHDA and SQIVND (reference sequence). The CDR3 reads CATREYNEQFF. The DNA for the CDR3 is TGTGCCACCAGGGAATACAATGAGCAGTTCTTC.

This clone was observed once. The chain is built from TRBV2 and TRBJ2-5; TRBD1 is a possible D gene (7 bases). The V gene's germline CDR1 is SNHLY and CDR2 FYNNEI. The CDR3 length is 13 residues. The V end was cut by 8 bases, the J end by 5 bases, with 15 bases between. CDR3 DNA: TGTGCCAGCGGAGGAGGGGGCCGGGAGACCCAGTACTTC. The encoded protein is CASGGGGRETQYF. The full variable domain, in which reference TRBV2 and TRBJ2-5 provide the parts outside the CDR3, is EPEVTQTPSHQVTQMGQEVILRCVPISNHLYFYWYRQILGQKVEFLVSFYNNEISEKSEIFDDQFSVERPDGSNFTLKIRSTKLEDSAMYFCASGGGGRETQYFGPGTRLLVL.

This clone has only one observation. Here the CDR3 reads CASSSGLVEAFF. CDR3 nucleotides: TGTGCCAGTAGTTCCGGTTTAGTTGAAGCTTTCTTT. V gene TRBV19 combines with J gene TRBJ1-1; the D is unclear. Trimming cost V 5 bases and J 7 bases, with 11 bases left between them. The CDR3 is 12 residues long. CDR1 and CDR2 (germline): LNHDA, SQIVND (reference sequence).

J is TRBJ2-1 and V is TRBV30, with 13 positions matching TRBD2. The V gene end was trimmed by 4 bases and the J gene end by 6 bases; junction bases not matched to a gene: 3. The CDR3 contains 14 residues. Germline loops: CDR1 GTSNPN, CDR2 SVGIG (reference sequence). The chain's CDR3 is CAWIGLAGVNEQFF. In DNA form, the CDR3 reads TGTGCCTGGATTGGACTAGCGGGAGTCAATGAGCAGTTCTTC.

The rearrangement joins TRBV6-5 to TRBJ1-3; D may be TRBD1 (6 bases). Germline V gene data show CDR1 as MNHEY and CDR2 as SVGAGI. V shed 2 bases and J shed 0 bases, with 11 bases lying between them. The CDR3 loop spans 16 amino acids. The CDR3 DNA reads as TGTGCCAGCAGTTACGGACAGCCGAGCTCTGGAAACACCATATATTTT. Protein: CASSYGQPSSGNTIYF.